This TCR beta chain was retrieved from a study of blood T cell repertoires in COVID-19. As handled by the study authors: Reference gene primer amplification in the assay estimated nucleated cell counts. Data came from immunoSEQ multiplex PCR; TCRdb stores just in-frame clones and leaves some out. D and trimming come from the DNA, and the V and J calls and clone size come from that table. This table has some 330,000 clones, more than 90% appearing once. V was pared by 4 bases and J by 0 bases, with 12 bases of the junction left unmatched. The CDR3 has 18 amino acids. Germline V gene sequence: CDR1 MGHRA, CDR2 YSYEKL. Enrolled through a virtual design, the participants were between roughly 18 and 100 years of age and came from under 30 US areas. Among Cohort 3 donors, those recovered had two negative PCRs, clearance, or symptom resolution.

Sequenced material: PBMCs or T cells enriched from blood (not recorded which). The chain links TRBV4-1 to TRBJ1-3, with 7 bases fitting TRBD1. The TCR sequence derives from a woman aged 25 to 39 who had recovered from COVID-19. DNA of the CDR3: TGCGCCAGCAGCCGGACCTCGGGACAGAACCTCTCTGGAAACACCATATATTTT. Translated, it gives CASSRTSGQNLSGNTIYF.